The sequence of this T cell receptor (beta chain) was determined in a study of post-analysis software for immune sequencing data. cDNA libraries of TCR beta carried unique molecular identifiers. TCRdb re-derived calls from the PCR reads in MiXCR, one entry per CDR3 protein. The table shows roughly 800,000 distinct CDR3 sequences, with about half occurring only once. This clonotype was seen just once. This clonotype was obtained from a girl aged 5-17 years with multiple sclerosis. Sequencing was carried out using blood.

This CDR3 is CSALLGPTYEQYF. The CDR3 nucleotides are TGCAGCGCCCTACTCGGCCCAACCTACGAGCAGTACTTC. The chain recombines TRBV29-1 with TRBJ2-4; D is uncertain. The DNA end is a closer match to TRBJ2-7, so the J assignment may be wrong. The CDR3 is 13 amino acids. Germline loops: CDR1 SQVTM, CDR2 ANQGSEA.